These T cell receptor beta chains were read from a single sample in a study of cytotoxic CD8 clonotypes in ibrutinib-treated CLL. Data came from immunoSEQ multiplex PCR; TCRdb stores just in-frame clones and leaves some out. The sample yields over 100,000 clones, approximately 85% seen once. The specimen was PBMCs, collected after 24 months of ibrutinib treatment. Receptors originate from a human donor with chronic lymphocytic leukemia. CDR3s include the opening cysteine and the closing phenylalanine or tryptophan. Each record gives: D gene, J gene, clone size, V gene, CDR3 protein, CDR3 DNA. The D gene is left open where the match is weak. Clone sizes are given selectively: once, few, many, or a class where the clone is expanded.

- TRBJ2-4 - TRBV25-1 CASSEQGRDVQYF TGTGCCAGCAGTGAGCAGGGAAGGGACGTTCAGTACTTC
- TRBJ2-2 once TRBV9 CASSVASQGTGELFF TGTGCCAGCAGCGTAGCTTCACAGGGCACCGGGGAGCTGTTTTTT
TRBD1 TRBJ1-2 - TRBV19 CATLDRGNGYTF TGTGCCACCCTAGACAGGGGAAATGGCTACACCTTC
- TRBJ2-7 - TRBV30 CAWGDNYEQYF TGTGCCTGGGGTGACAACTACGAGCAGTACTTC
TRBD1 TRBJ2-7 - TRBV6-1 CASVWTGAEQYF TGTGCCAGCGTCTGGACAGGGGCCGAGCAGTACTTC
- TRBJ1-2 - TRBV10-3 CAISEGEGSYGYTF TGTGCCATCAGTGAGGGGGAGGGCTCCTATGGCTACACCTTC
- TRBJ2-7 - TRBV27 CASSLKGQGGYEQYF TGTGCCAGCAGTTTAAAGGGGCAGGGTGGCTACGAGCAGTACTTC
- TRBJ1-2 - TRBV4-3 CASSQERGANYGYTF TGCGCCAGCAGCCAAGAACGGGGGGCCAACTATGGCTACACCTTC
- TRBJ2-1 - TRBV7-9 CASDPRRGHEQFF TGTGCCAGCGACCCGAGGAGGGGTCATGAGCAGTTCTTC
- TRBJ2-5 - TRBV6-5 CASSRDIKRDCQYF TGTGCCAGCAGCCGGGACATTAAAAGAGACTGCCAGTACTTC
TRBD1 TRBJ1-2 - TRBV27 CASRTPGTGLYGYTF TGTGCCAGCAGGACCCCCGGGACAGGCCTCTATGGCTACACCTTC
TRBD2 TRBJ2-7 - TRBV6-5 CASSYSSGGGYEQYF TGTGCCAGCAGTTACTCCAGCGGGGGAGGCTACGAGCAGTACTTC
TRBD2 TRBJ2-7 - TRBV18 CASSPLAGGEQYF TGTGCCAGCTCCCCCCTAGCGGGGGGAGAGCAGTACTTC
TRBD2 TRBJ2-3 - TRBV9 CASSVDLGSGTSTDTQYF TGTGCCAGCAGCGTAGATTTGGGTAGCGGGACTAGCACAGATACGCAGTATTTT
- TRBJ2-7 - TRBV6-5 CASSQQGFVSYEQYF TGTGCCAGCAGTCAGCAGGGCTTTGTCTCCTACGAGCAGTACTTC
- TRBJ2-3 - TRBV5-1 CASSVSFTDTQYF TGCGCCAGCAGCGTATCGTTCACAGATACGCAGTATTTT
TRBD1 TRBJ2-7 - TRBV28 CASGAWDRGSYEQYF TGTGCCAGCGGTGCTTGGGACAGGGGGTCTTACGAGCAGTACTTC
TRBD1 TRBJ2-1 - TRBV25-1 CASSDVGQGSYNEQFF TGTGCCAGCAGTGATGTGGGACAGGGGTCCTACAATGAGCAGTTCTTC
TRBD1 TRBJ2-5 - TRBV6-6 CASGSGQLGETQYF TGTGCCAGCGGTTCGGGACAGCTTGGGGAGACCCAGTACTTC
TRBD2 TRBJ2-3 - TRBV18 CASSSSGGSTDTQYF TGTGCCAGCTCATCGAGCGGGGGGAGCACAGATACGCAGTATTTT
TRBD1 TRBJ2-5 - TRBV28 CASSLPDRAETQYF TGTGCCAGCAGTTTACCTGACAGGGCTGAGACCCAGTACTTC
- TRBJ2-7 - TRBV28 CASSSGAPYEQYF TGTGCCAGCAGTTCGGGAGCTCCCTACGAGCAGTACTTC
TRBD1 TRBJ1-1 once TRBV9 CASSKQGAVGEAFF TGTGCCAGCAGCAAACAGGGGGCTGTGGGTGAAGCTTTCTTT
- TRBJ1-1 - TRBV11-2 CASSLLDGTEAFF TGTGCCAGCAGCTTACTAGACGGCACTGAAGCTTTCTTT